This is a list of T cell receptor beta chains from one sample in a study of Graves' ophthalmopathy and Graves' hyperthyroidism. TCRdb re-derived calls from the multiplex PCR reads in MiXCR, one entry per CDR3 protein. The sample includes approximately 210,000 distinct CDR3 sequences, around 30% seen only once; the top ten take about 9.1%. The sample taken for sequencing was peripheral blood. These receptors all stem from a man aged 50 to 59 with Graves' ophthalmopathy. Both conserved end residues are part of each CDR3. Fields, in order: D gene, J gene, clone size, V gene, CDR3 DNA, CDR3 protein. A D gene is named only where the DNA matches it firmly. The listing skips clone size in some rows; elsewhere it reads once, few, many or a size class.

TRBD1	TRBJ2-5	few	TRBV27	TGTGCCAGTGAGACAGGGGATAGGGAGACCCAGTACTTC	CASETGDRETQYF
NA	TRBJ1-5	many	TRBV4-1	TGCGCCAGCGGCCCCCAACCCAGCAATCAGCCCCAGCATTTT	CASGPQPSNQPQHF
NA	TRBJ1-1	many	TRBV5-5	TGTGCCAGCAGCTTGGATTGGGGCATGAACACTGAAGCTTTCTTT	CASSLDWGMNTEAFF
NA	TRBJ1-5	few	TRBV20-1	TGCAGTGCTCGCACCCCCGGTAGCAATCAGCCCCAGCATTTT	CSARTPGSNQPQHF
TRBD2	TRBJ2-7	NA	TRBV12-3/TRBV12-4	TGTGCCAGCAGTTTACTAGCGGCACACTCCTACGAGCAGTACTTC	CASSLLAAHSYEQYF
NA	TRBJ2-7	NA	TRBV6-1	TGTGCCAGCAGTAAGGGACCCACACCCTACGAGCAGTACTTC	CASSKGPTPYEQYF
NA	TRBJ2-5	many	TRBV12-3/TRBV12-4	TGTGCCAGCGGCTTAGGGGGAACGGAGACCCAGTACTTC	CASGLGGTETQYF
NA	TRBJ1-5	NA	TRBV7-9	TGTGCCACCAGTGAAGGCAGGGGAGGTAATCAGCCCCAGCATTTT	CATSEGRGGNQPQHF
TRBD2	TRBJ2-2	many	TRBV6-2/TRBV6-3	TGTGCCAGCAGTTACCTTAGTCTAGCGGGAGTCCCCGGGGAGCTGTTTTTT	CASSYLSLAGVPGELFF
TRBD1	TRBJ1-6	NA	TRBV30	TGTGCCTGGAGGTTCAGGGGGAATAATTCACCCCTCCACTTT	CAWRFRGNNSPLHF
TRBD1	TRBJ2-7	many	TRBV28	TGTGCCATCGCCGACAGGGTCTCTGAGCAGTACTTC	CAIADRVSEQYF
NA	TRBJ2-5	many	TRBV30	TGTGCCTGGAGTGTTCTGCTCGAGACCCAGTACTTC	CAWSVLLETQYF
TRBD1	TRBJ2-7	NA	TRBV7-6	TGTGCCAGCAGCTTAGGAGGGGGCGTCTACGAGCAGTACTTC	CASSLGGGVYEQYF
NA	TRBJ2-7	many	TRBV11-2	TGTGCCAGCAGCTTTATAGGGGTCTACGAGCAGTACTTC	CASSFIGVYEQYF
NA	TRBJ1-5	many	TRBV27	TGTGCCAGCAGTTTAAGGGGATTTGATCAGCCCCAGCATTTT	CASSLRGFDQPQHF
NA	TRBJ2-7	many	TRBV2	TGTGCCAGCAGTACCGGGAGCTCCTACGAGCAGTACTTC	CASSTGSSYEQYF
NA	TRBJ1-6	NA	TRBV7-9	TGTGCCAGCAGCTTAGTGGGGGATTGGAATTCACCCCTCCACTTT	CASSLVGDWNSPLHF
TRBD2	TRBJ2-5	NA	TRBV11-2	TGTGCCAGCAGCTACACACTAGCGGGAGGCCGAGAGGAGACCCAGTACTTC	CASSYTLAGGREETQYF